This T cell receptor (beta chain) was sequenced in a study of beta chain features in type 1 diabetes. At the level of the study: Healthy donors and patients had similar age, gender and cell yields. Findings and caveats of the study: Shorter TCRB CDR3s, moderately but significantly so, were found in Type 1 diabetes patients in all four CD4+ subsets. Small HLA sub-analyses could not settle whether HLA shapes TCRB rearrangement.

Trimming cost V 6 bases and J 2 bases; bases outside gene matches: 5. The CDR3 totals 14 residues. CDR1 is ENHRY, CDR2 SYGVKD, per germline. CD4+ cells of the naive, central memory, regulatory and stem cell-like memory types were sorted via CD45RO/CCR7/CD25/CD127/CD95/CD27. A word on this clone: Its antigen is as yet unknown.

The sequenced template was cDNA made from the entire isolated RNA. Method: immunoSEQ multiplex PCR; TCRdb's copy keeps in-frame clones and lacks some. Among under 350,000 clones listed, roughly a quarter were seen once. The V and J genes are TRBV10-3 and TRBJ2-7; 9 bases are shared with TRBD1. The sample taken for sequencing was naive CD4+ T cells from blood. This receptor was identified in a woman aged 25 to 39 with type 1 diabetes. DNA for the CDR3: TGTGCCATCAGGAAACAGGGGGCCACCTACGAGCAGTACTTC. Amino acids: CAIRKQGATYEQYF.